Presented here are 7 T cell receptor beta chains from one specimen sequenced in a study of blood T cells in healthy people across ages. The use of a sample-barcoded 5' primer and a J-beta primer mix characterized a second PCR of 7 to 11 cycles. TCRdb used MiXCR to reprocess the 5' RACE reads, holding one entry per CDR3 protein. The sample consists of some 700,000 distinct CDR3 sequences, around 46% of them appearing once. The sample consisted of blood. These receptors originate from a woman in her fifties or sixties in good health.

This clonotype was detected a few times. This chain links TRBV3-1 with TRBJ2-1; D is possibly TRBD2 (6 bases). V lost 7 bases, J lost 5 bases, and 18 bases lay in between. Germline CDR1 is LGHDT and CDR2 is YNNKEL (reference sequence). The CDR3 spans 15 residues. The CDR3 region has the DNA TGTGCCAGCACCGCAAATCGGGAGACCCACAATGAGCAGTTCTTC. Translation gives CASTANRETHNEQFF.

This clonotype has more than one count but fewer than ten. The chain uses TRBV29-1 and TRBJ1-2; 9 bases are shared with TRBD1. This CDR3 region has 17 residues. From germline, CDR1 is SQVTM and CDR2 ANQGSEA. Germline trimming cut 1 base from V and 0 bases from J; bases unmatched to any gene: 9. The CDR3 region has the DNA TGCAGCGTTGAAGGGGGACAGGGTCCATCATCTAACTATGGCTACACCTTC. Its translation: CSVEGGQGPSSNYGYTF.

CDR3 in DNA: TGCGCCAGCAGTCCCGGGACAGAGTCTTCACCCCTCCACTTT. Translating it yields CASSPGTESSPLHF. The rearrangement links TRBV4-3 to TRBJ1-6; 7 bases line up with TRBD1. CDR1 and CDR2 (germline): LGHNA, YSLEER. J lost 9 bases, V lost 6 bases, and 8 bases had no gene match. CDR3 length: 14 amino acids.

This clonotype was observed a single time. The chain carries TRBV7-8 and TRBJ1-2; 8 bases agree with TRBD1. The CDR3 totals 15 residues. Germline lookup yields CDR1 SGHVS and CDR2 FQNEAQ. The trim removed 1 base at V and 6 bases at J, leaving 7 bases unmatched. In DNA, the CDR3 is TGTGCCAGCAGCTTAGACGACAGGGGCCCCGATGGCTACACCTTC. It translates to CASSLDDRGPDGYTF.

This clonotype was detected only once. A much larger clone sits a single nucleotide away, making a read error possible. The chain is built from TRBV29-1 and TRBJ2-7; the D is unclear. CDR3 length: 13 amino acids. Germline CDR1 is SQVTM and CDR2 is ANQGSEA. The CDR3 DNA reads TGCAACGTCCTGACTCTTGGCTCCTACGAGCAGTACTTC. This codes for CNVLTLGSYEQYF.

This clonotype was recorded a few times. The genes are TRBV6-1 and TRBJ2-7, with TRBD2 as a possible D gene (6 bases). Germline loops: CDR1 MNHNS, CDR2 SASEGT. V lost 5 bases and J lost 2, with 13 bases in between. The CDR3 has 14 residues. CDR3: CASSHAGRAYEQYF. Written as DNA, the CDR3 is TGTGCCAGCAGTCATGCGGGACGCGCCTACGAGCAGTACTTC.

The rearrangement links TRBV12-3 or TRBV12-4 to TRBJ2-1; no reliable D call. The DNA end is more similar to TRBJ2-7, so the J call may be wrong. The CDR3 length is 15 residues. This chain's CDR3 is CASSRRRVRVNEQYF. Written as DNA, the CDR3 is TGTGCCAGCAGTAGAAGGAGAGTCCGGGTAAATGAGCAGTACTTC.